The source of this T cell receptor beta chain is a study of shared clonotypes between healthy human individuals. Study results and limitations: Among the subsets, naive ones generally showed larger estimated richness than memory ones.

At a deep level, the assay was run. In the source study's methods: As immunoSEQ supplied junction-only sequences (without quality scores), filtering differed. Method: immunoSEQ multiplex PCR; TCRdb's copy keeps in-frame clones and lacks some. V and J calls and clone size are copied from that table; D and trimming were computed from the DNA. In the table there are around 2.1 million clones, about 93% of which are singletons. The naive CD8 population came from CD45RO-negative cells selected for CCR7, without terminally differentiated effector memory CD45RA+ cells. Germline CDR1 reads SGHRS; CDR2 reads YFSETQ. The V end was cut by 1 base, the J end by 5 bases, with 10 bases between. This CDR3 has 13 residues. Points on this clone: Its cognate antigen is unknown.

The specimen sequenced was naive CD8+ T cells from PBMCs. This clonotype was sampled from a man younger than 35 in good health. Some clones in this sample may be carry-over from other donors' samples. The V gene is TRBV5-1, the J gene TRBJ2-7; D is possibly TRBD1 (6 bases). Here the CDR3 DNA reads TGCGCCAGCAGCTTGTATGGGGGCCACGAGCAGTACTTC. This translates into CASSLYGGHEQYF. The variable domain in full, completed from reference TRBV5-1 and TRBJ2-7, reads KAGVTQTPRYLIKTRGQQVTLSCSPISGHRSVSWYQQTPGQGLQFLFEYFSETQRNKGNFPGRFSGRQFSNSRSEMNVSTLELGDSALYLCASSLYGGHEQYFGPGTRLTVT.